Listed below are T cell receptor beta chains from one sample, sequenced in a study of T cells in Graves' hyperthyroidism and ophthalmopathy. TCRdb used MiXCR to reprocess the multiplex PCR reads, holding one entry per CDR3 protein. Of a few hundred thousand distinct CDR3 sequences listed, approximately 18% are singletons. What was sequenced was blood. Source of these receptors: a woman between 45 and 65 years old with Graves' hyperthyroidism. CDR3s include the opening cysteine and the closing phenylalanine or tryptophan. A D gene is named only where the DNA matches it firmly. Expanded clones get a size class; other rows say once, few or many, or leave the size out.

cdr3_length	v_call	clone_size	j_call	d_call	cdr3_nt	cdr3_aa
13	TRBV12-3/TRBV12-4	NA	TRBJ1-5	TRBD1	TGTGCCAGCAGTTCGGGACAGAATCAGCCCCAGCATTTT	CASSSGQNQPQHF
20	TRBV4-1	few	TRBJ2-3	TRBD2	TGCGCCAGCAGCGGCGGCTCGTCCGGGACTAGCGGGAGGGAAGGAGATACGCAGTATTTT	CASSGGSSGTSGREGDTQYF
15	TRBV5-6	NA	TRBJ1-3	NA	TGTGCCAGCAGCTTGGGACTGAACTCTGGAAACACCATATATTTT	CASSLGLNSGNTIYF
15	TRBV10-2	NA	TRBJ2-1	NA	TGCGCCAGCAGCGACGGACAGAGCTCCTACAATGAGCAGTTCTTC	CASSDGQSSYNEQFF
14	TRBV18	NA	TRBJ1-4	NA	TGTGCCAGCTCACCAAGACAGGATCATGATCGACTGTTTTTT	CASSPRQDHDRLFF
13	TRBV28	many	TRBJ2-7	NA	TGTGCCAGCAAAGACAGGCGAAGCTACGAGCAGTACTTC	CASKDRRSYEQYF
13	TRBV29-1	NA	TRBJ2-5	TRBD2	TGCAGCGCCGATAGCGGGAGGGGAGAGACCCAGCACTTC	CSADSGRGETQHF
14	TRBV20-1	NA	TRBJ1-2	NA	TGCAGTGCTAGAGGGAATGGGGGGGACTATGGCTACACCTTC	CSARGNGGDYGYTF
13	TRBV2	NA	TRBJ1-2	NA	TGTGCCAGCAGACAAGGCCCGGGTTACGGCTACACCTTC	CASRQGPGYGYTF
16	TRBV6-1	few	TRBJ2-2	TRBD2	TGTGCCAGCATCGGGACTAGCGGGAGGAACACCGGGGAGCTGTTTTTT	CASIGTSGRNTGELFF
16	TRBV29-1	once	TRBJ2-1	TRBD2	TGCAGCGCCAATCTAGTTCCGGGACTAGCGGCCAATGAGCAGTTCTTC	CSANLVPGLAANEQFF
15	TRBV18	NA	TRBJ2-2	NA	TGTGCCAGCTCACGAGAGGACCCATTAGTCGGGGAGCTGTTTTTT	CASSREDPLVGELFF
14	TRBV28	NA	TRBJ2-7	NA	TGTGCCAGCAGTTTAGCGGCAGGGACCTACGAGCAGTACTTC	CASSLAAGTYEQYF
17	TRBV25-1	few	TRBJ2-2	NA	TGTGCCAGCAGTGTCCTAGGGGTTACCGCGAACACCGGGGAGCTGTTTTTT	CASSVLGVTANTGELFF
12	TRBV2	few	TRBJ1-2	NA	TGTGCCAGCAGTGTTTATGGTGCTGGCTACACCTTC	CASSVYGAGYTF
14	TRBV18	many	TRBJ1-6	NA	TGTGCCAGCTCACCGGAGCAAGGGAATTCACCCCTCCACTTT	CASSPEQGNSPLHF
19	TRBV18	NA	TRBJ2-3	NA	TGTGCCAGCTCACCTCGTATATTTACCCACCAACAAGGCACAGATACGCAGTATTTT	CASSPRIFTHQQGTDTQYF
17	TRBV4-1	NA	TRBJ1-5	TRBD1	TGCGCCAGCAGCCACCCCTTAGGGGGCAGGGGAAATCAGCCCCAGCATTTT	CASSHPLGGRGNQPQHF
15	TRBV28	few	TRBJ1-5	NA	TGTGCCAGCAGTGACGGGTTGGGTGGCAATCAGCCCCAGCATTTT	CASSDGLGGNQPQHF
15	TRBV9	many	TRBJ1-1	NA	TGTGCCAGCAGCGTGGGGTACAGGGAGAGCACTGAAGCTTTCTTT	CASSVGYRESTEAFF
14	TRBV20-1	many	TRBJ2-5	NA	TGCAGTGCTCGATCGGGACTTCATCAAGAGACCCAGTACTTC	CSARSGLHQETQYF
23	TRBV7-9	few	TRBJ2-3	TRBD1	TGTGCCAGCAGCTCCCTTATCGGGAGGGACAGGGGGCGTTCTGGGCTCCCCACAGATACGCAGTATTTT	CASSSLIGRDRGRSGLPTDTQYF
15	TRBV6-1	NA	TRBJ2-1	NA	TGTGCCAGCAGTGAATGGTCCGGGCCCTACAATGAGCAGTTCTTC	CASSEWSGPYNEQFF